These T cell receptor beta chains were read from a single sample in a study of T-cell reconstitution after alpha-beta-depleted transplantation in children. TCRdb re-called the PCR reads through MiXCR, storing one row per CDR3 protein. There are around 960,000 distinct CDR3 sequences in the sample; about 31% occur only once, and about 28% lies in the top ten. The material was PBMCs, mostly from graft donor cells, obtained 360 days after TCRalphabeta/CD19-depleted stem cell transplant. The receptors here all came from a boy younger than two who had a stem cell transplant for SCID, so the T cells may come from the graft donor. CDR3s include the opening cysteine and the closing phenylalanine or tryptophan. A D gene is named only where the DNA matches it firmly. Clone size is shown for a subset of rows, as once, few, many or a class of expanded clone.

size: NA
D: NA
J: TRBJ1-2
V: TRBV20-1
DNA: TGCAGCGCCGGACCTAACTATGGCTACACCTTC
CDR3: CSAGPNYGYTF

size: few
D: NA
J: TRBJ2-4
V: TRBV15
DNA: TGTGCCACCAGCAGAGGACAAACGCTCGGGAGCCTAGGCGGAAACATTCAGTACTTC
CDR3: CATSRGQTLGSLGGNIQYF

size: NA
D: NA
J: TRBJ2-3
V: TRBV5-1
DNA: TGCGCCAGCGGCGGTACTAGCACAGATACGCAGTATTTT
CDR3: CASGGTSTDTQYF

size: few
D: NA
J: TRBJ2-3
V: TRBV5-1
DNA: TGCGCCAGCAGCTCAACAGGGCCGCCCCGGACAGATACGCAGTATTTT
CDR3: CASSSTGPPRTDTQYF

size: NA
D: TRBD1
J: TRBJ1-2
V: TRBV4-1
DNA: TGCGCCAGCAGGAAGACAGGGACTGATGGCTACACCTTC
CDR3: CASRKTGTDGYTF

size: few
D: NA
J: TRBJ2-1
V: TRBV29-1
DNA: TGCAGCGTTGAAGCCAGGTTTGGGAATGAGCAGTTCTTC
CDR3: CSVEARFGNEQFF

size: few
D: NA
J: TRBJ2-1
V: TRBV5-1
DNA: TGCGCCAGCAGTCAGTTGAATCTTGGACAATCCTACAATGAGCAGTTCTTC
CDR3: CASSQLNLGQSYNEQFF

size: NA
D: TRBD1
J: TRBJ1-5
V: TRBV7-9
DNA: TGTGCCAGCAGCTTTTGGACAGGGGGGAGCAATCAGCCCCAGCATTTT
CDR3: CASSFWTGGSNQPQHF

size: few
D: NA
J: TRBJ2-5
V: TRBV9
DNA: TGTGCCAGCAGCTCGAATCCTAGATCCGGAGAGACCCAGTACTTC
CDR3: CASSSNPRSGETQYF

size: NA
D: TRBD2
J: TRBJ2-3
V: TRBV7-8
DNA: TGTGCCAGCACCCTTGGCGGGGGGCCCCTCACCGCCACAGATACGCAGTATTTT
CDR3: CASTLGGGPLTATDTQYF

size: NA
D: NA
J: TRBJ2-5
V: TRBV5-1
DNA: TGCGCCAGCAGCTTGGGGGGGAACGGGCTACAAGAGACCCAGTACTTC
CDR3: CASSLGGNGLQETQYF

size: NA
D: TRBD2
J: TRBJ2-5
V: TRBV20-1
DNA: TGCAGTGCTAGATGGGCCCGGGGGGGTCTCATACAAGAGACCCAGTACTTC
CDR3: CSARWARGGLIQETQYF

size: NA
D: NA
J: TRBJ2-7
V: TRBV6-5
DNA: TGTGCCAGCAGTTACGGTACTAGAAATTCCTACGAGCAGTACTTC
CDR3: CASSYGTRNSYEQYF

size: NA
D: NA
J: TRBJ2-3
V: TRBV11-2
DNA: TGTGCCAGCAGCCGTCCTGGAGATACGCAGTATTTT
CDR3: CASSRPGDTQYF

size: few
D: TRBD1
J: TRBJ2-7
V: TRBV12-3/TRBV12-4
DNA: TGTGCCAGCTCACAACTACGTACAGGGGGCCGGAAGTACTTC
CDR3: CASSQLRTGGRKYF

size: few
D: NA
J: TRBJ1-1
V: TRBV5-1
DNA: TGCGCCAGCAGCTTGGCCCGGGCAGAGGAAGCTTTCTTT
CDR3: CASSLARAEEAFF

size: NA
D: NA
J: TRBJ2-2
V: TRBV5-1
DNA: TGCGCCAGCAGTTTTACAGCCGGGACACTCGCCGGGGAGCTGTTTTTT
CDR3: CASSFTAGTLAGELFF

size: NA
D: NA
J: TRBJ2-1
V: TRBV5-6
DNA: TGTGCCAGCAGCTTGGTTGCCCTAGGGGGCGGAGGGTACAATGAGCAGTTCTTC
CDR3: CASSLVALGGGGYNEQFF

size: many
D: NA
J: TRBJ2-1
V: TRBV20-1
DNA: TGCAGTGCTAAAGTACATGTAGACTGGGGCTACAATGAGCAGTTCTTC
CDR3: CSAKVHVDWGYNEQFF

size: many
D: NA
J: TRBJ1-2
V: TRBV12-3/TRBV12-4
DNA: TGTGCCAGCAGTTTGCTGCAGGGTAACTATGGCTACACCTTC
CDR3: CASSLLQGNYGYTF

size: few
D: NA
J: TRBJ1-3
V: TRBV2
DNA: TGTGCCAGCAGTGAGAGGGGACCTCTCCACTCTGGAAACACCATATATTTT
CDR3: CASSERGPLHSGNTIYF

size: NA
D: TRBD1
J: TRBJ2-1
V: TRBV18
DNA: TGTGCCAGCTCATCGGGACAGGCAAGCGAGCAGTTCTTC
CDR3: CASSSGQASEQFF

size: NA
D: TRBD2
J: TRBJ2-3
V: TRBV4-1
DNA: TGCGCCAGCAGCCAAAATGGCCTAGCGGGGGGAACAGATACGCAGTATTTT
CDR3: CASSQNGLAGGTDTQYF

size: NA
D: TRBD1
J: TRBJ1-4
V: TRBV4-1
DNA: TGCGCCAGCAGCCAGGTCGGACGGACAGGGAATGAAAAACTGTTTTTT
CDR3: CASSQVGRTGNEKLFF

size: few
D: NA
J: TRBJ2-7
V: TRBV12-3/TRBV12-4
DNA: TGTGCCAGCAGTTTTTTAGGTCAGAACTACGAGCAGTACTTC
CDR3: CASSFLGQNYEQYF

size: NA
D: NA
J: TRBJ2-7
V: TRBV6-1
DNA: TGTGCCACCTGCCGGGACGGAACCTACGAGCAGTACTTC
CDR3: CATCRDGTYEQYF

size: many
D: TRBD1
J: TRBJ2-5
V: TRBV9
DNA: TGTGCCAGCAGTGGGACAGAGGGACAAGAGACCCAGTACTTC
CDR3: CASSGTEGQETQYF

size: few
D: NA
J: TRBJ1-1
V: TRBV4-2
DNA: TGTGCCAGCAGCCAAGATATAGGGGACAACACTGAAGCTTTCTTT
CDR3: CASSQDIGDNTEAFF

size: few
D: TRBD2
J: TRBJ2-1
V: TRBV9
DNA: TGTGCCAGCAGGGGAGGTAGCGGGGGAAACAGCTCCTACAATGAGCAGTTCTTC
CDR3: CASRGGSGGNSSYNEQFF

size: few
D: NA
J: TRBJ1-1
V: TRBV20-1
DNA: TGCAGTGCTTTACATGAGGGGGGTGAAGCTTTCTTT
CDR3: CSALHEGGEAFF

size: once
D: NA
J: TRBJ2-7
V: TRBV20-1
DNA: TGCAGTGCTACGACCCAAAAGGGGCCCTCCTACGAGCAGTACTTC
CDR3: CSATTQKGPSYEQYF

size: NA
D: NA
J: TRBJ2-2
V: TRBV6-2/TRBV6-3
DNA: TGTGCCAGCAGTTACATCCCCACCGGGGAGCTGTTTTTT
CDR3: CASSYIPTGELFF

size: few
D: TRBD1
J: TRBJ2-5
V: TRBV5-1
DNA: TGCGCCAGCAGCGGAGGACAGGCAGAAGAGACCCAGTACTTC
CDR3: CASSGGQAEETQYF

size: NA
D: NA
J: TRBJ1-1
V: TRBV11-1
DNA: TGTGCCAGCAGACCAACTAAGGGGAGACAGCGTCACACTGAAGCTTTCTTT
CDR3: CASRPTKGRQRHTEAFF

size: NA
D: TRBD1
J: TRBJ1-2
V: TRBV28
DNA: TGTGCCAGCAGGCCTCCGGGACAGGGAGTGAAGGGCTACACCTTC
CDR3: CASRPPGQGVKGYTF

size: NA
D: NA
J: TRBJ2-5
V: TRBV28
DNA: TGTGCCAGCAGCCAGGACAGATACGTGGAGACCCAGTACTTC
CDR3: CASSQDRYVETQYF

size: NA
D: NA
J: TRBJ2-7
V: TRBV5-1
DNA: TGCGCCAGCAGCTTGGCCCGGCAGGGAGGAGGGTACGAGCAGTACTTC
CDR3: CASSLARQGGGYEQYF

size: NA
D: TRBD1
J: TRBJ2-4
V: TRBV2
DNA: TGTGCCAGCAGTCGGACAGGGTGGAGGTCTAACATTCAGTACTTC
CDR3: CASSRTGWRSNIQYF

size: NA
D: NA
J: TRBJ1-2
V: TRBV7-2
DNA: TGTGCCAGCAGCCGTCGCGGCGAATATGTTGACGGCTACACCTTC
CDR3: CASSRRGEYVDGYTF

size: NA
D: NA
J: TRBJ2-3
V: TRBV12-3/TRBV12-4
DNA: TGTGCCAGCAGTTTAGCTGTTCCGGATCCTGGGTATTTT
CDR3: CASSLAVPDPGYF

size: few
D: NA
J: TRBJ2-5
V: TRBV11-2
DNA: TGTGCCAGCAGCTTAGGTGGTACAGGGAAGTCAGTGTTCTTC
CDR3: CASSLGGTGKSVFF

size: NA
D: TRBD1
J: TRBJ2-7
V: TRBV7-2
DNA: TGTGCCAGCAGCGACCGGGACAGGGGGCCCGGGGAGCAGTACTTC
CDR3: CASSDRDRGPGEQYF

size: NA
D: NA
J: TRBJ2-3
V: TRBV20-1
DNA: TGCAGTGCCCCGGGAGTCTCCCGTGGCACAGATACGCAGTATTTT
CDR3: CSAPGVSRGTDTQYF

size: NA
D: NA
J: TRBJ2-1
V: TRBV3-1
DNA: TGTGCCAGCAGCAATCACGGGACCCTCACCTACAATGAGCAGTTCTTC
CDR3: CASSNHGTLTYNEQFF

size: NA
D: NA
J: TRBJ1-2
V: TRBV10-3
DNA: TGTGCCATCAGTAGACAGCTAACTAACTATGGCTACACCTTC
CDR3: CAISRQLTNYGYTF

size: few
D: NA
J: TRBJ2-1
V: TRBV9
DNA: TGTGCCAGCAGCGTAGGCCCCAAGGGATTCAATGAGCAGTTCTTC
CDR3: CASSVGPKGFNEQFF

size: few
D: NA
J: TRBJ1-1
V: TRBV29-1
DNA: TGCAGCGTTGGCCCGAGCACTGAAGCTTTCTTT
CDR3: CSVGPSTEAFF

size: NA
D: TRBD2
J: TRBJ2-2
V: TRBV29-1
DNA: TGCAGCGTTGTGGGTCTAGCGGGGGCCCCCAGCACCGGGGAGCTGTTTTTT
CDR3: CSVVGLAGAPSTGELFF

size: NA
D: TRBD1
J: TRBJ1-2
V: TRBV29-1
DNA: TGCAGCGTTGGACAGGGGTTTGGCTACACCTTC
CDR3: CSVGQGFGYTF

size: NA
D: NA
J: TRBJ2-2
V: TRBV7-6
DNA: TGTGCCAGCAGCCCTAGCCCGACAGGAGGCAACACCGGGGAGCTGTTTTTT
CDR3: CASSPSPTGGNTGELFF

size: once
D: TRBD1
J: TRBJ2-6
V: TRBV7-9
DNA: TGTGCCAGCAGCTTACCGGGACAGGGTGCCGGGGCCAACGTCCTGACTTTC
CDR3: CASSLPGQGAGANVLTF

size: NA
D: TRBD1
J: TRBJ2-1
V: TRBV7-3
DNA: TGTGCCAGCAGCCGAAGAGGGGGCCCCACCTACAATGAGCAGTTCTTC
CDR3: CASSRRGGPTYNEQFF

size: NA
D: NA
J: TRBJ1-2
V: TRBV4-1
DNA: TGCGCCAGCAGCCAAGAAAGGGGACGGAGCTACACCTTC
CDR3: CASSQERGRSYTF

size: NA
D: NA
J: TRBJ1-4
V: TRBV7-2
DNA: TGTGCCAGCAGCTTAAACGCGCGGACAGACGAAAAACTGTTTTTT
CDR3: CASSLNARTDEKLFF

size: many
D: TRBD1
J: TRBJ2-7
V: TRBV12-3/TRBV12-4
DNA: TGTGCCAGCAGTCTCGACAGGGGGTCTTCCTACGAGCAGTACTTC
CDR3: CASSLDRGSSYEQYF